This T cell receptor beta chain was found in a study of T cells in Graves' hyperthyroidism and ophthalmopathy. Study conclusions and caveats: The model predicted ophthalmopathy a median around six months before onset.

The CDR3 contains 14 residues. Germline loops: CDR1 MNHEY, CDR2 SMNVEV (reference sequence). Diagnoses were made from clinical symptoms, serum measures (thyroxine and TRAb), thyroid ultrasound and orbital computed tomography. Regarding this clonotype: Its antigen is undetermined. A read error may produce the germline difference seen at one junction end.

TCR beta CDR3 regions were amplified from RNA transcripts. First-round RT-PCR targeting the TCR CDR3 was performed with the HTBI primer set. TCRdb reanalysed the multiplex PCR reads using MiXCR and keeps one entry per CDR3 protein. The profile shows 500,000 or so distinct CDR3 sequences, 15% to 20% of them singletons. The J gene is TRBJ1-1, the V gene TRBV27; TRBD1 might be the D (5 bases). This sequence was found in a woman in her thirties with Graves' ophthalmopathy. Sequences were obtained from blood. The CDR3 nucleotides are TGTGCCAACAGTAAAAGGGGAAGTCCCACTGAAGCTTTCTTT. The encoded protein is CANSKRGSPTEAFF.